This T cell receptor beta chain emerged from a study of glioma-infiltrating T cells. This CDR3 has 13 residues. General study findings and limits: Gliomas, especially low-grade, showed above-expected tissue-blood divergence; non-neoplastic patients showed below. Very few CDR3 sequences were shared between tissue and blood.

Comment on this clonotype: Antigen: not known.

TCR alpha and beta CDR3 regions were amplified from RNA using iRepertoire nested multiplex PCR. MiXCR, run by TCRdb on the multiplex PCR reads, gives a single entry per CDR3 protein. Of roughly 100,000 distinct CDR3 sequences listed, around 31% are singletons. This TCR derives from a human donor with low-grade glioma or glioblastoma, undergoing nonglioma brain surgery, or in good health (not recorded which). This chain connects TRBV12-3 or TRBV12-4 to TRBJ2-3; 9 bases match TRBD1. TRBJ1-5 matches the DNA end more closely, so the J call is doubtful. The sample comprised glioma tissue, nonneoplastic brain tissue, or PBMCs (not recorded which). The CDR3 spells CASGTGIEDTQHF. The CDR3 coding sequence is TGTGCCAGCGGGACAGGGATTGAAGATACGCAGCATTTT.